This T cell receptor beta chain is drawn from a study of CD8+ T cells in alopecia areata. Trimming removed 0 bases from V and 6 bases from J; junction bases left unmatched: 12. This CDR3 comprises 17 residues. The germline gives CDR1 GTSNPN, CDR2 SVGIG (reference sequence). Reverse transcribed after extraction, RNA yielded cDNA as the sequencing template. This table comes from immunoSEQ multiplex PCR, and its TCRdb copy is limited to in-frame clones, with some not included. The data contain 140,000 to 150,000 clones, 40% to 55% of them singletons. This TCR was sampled from a human donor with alopecia areata. The sample here was CD4+ T cells sorted from blood, taken at week 0. The chain links TRBV30 to TRBJ2-3; 10 positions agree with TRBD2. CDR3 nucleotide sequence: TGTGCCTGGAGTGTAAGGTTGAGAGCGGGAGGGCTCGATACGCAGTATTTT. Protein sequence: CAWSVRLRAGGLDTQYF.